The 32 T cell receptor beta chains below all came from one sample that was sequenced in a study of T cells after yellow fever vaccination. TCRdb re-called the 5' RACE reads with MiXCR, one entry per CDR3 protein. The sample shows a few hundred thousand distinct CDR3 sequences, around 3.5% of them seen only once. The source was PBMCs, collected 15 days after the yellow fever booster vaccination. These receptors were obtained from a man between 18 and 29 years old who received the YFV17D yellow fever vaccine.

This clonotype was detected many times. The V call is TRBV9, the J call TRBJ2-3; D gene unclear. The ends were cut back, 0 bases at V and 2 bases at J, with 7 bases in the middle. The CDR3 loop spans 14 amino acids. Germline V lookup: CDR1 SGDLS, CDR2 YYNGEE. CDR3 DNA: TGTGCCAGCAGCGTAGACGCTTTCACAGATACGCAGTATTTT. It specifies CASSVDAFTDTQYF.

There are many counts of this clonotype. The chain employs TRBV7-6 and TRBJ2-7; TRBD1 matches at 10 bases. With 4 bases clipped from V and 3 bases from J, the junction kept 6 bases outside the gene matches. Germline V gives CDR1 SGHVS, CDR2 FNYEAQ. This CDR3 has 15 amino acids. CDR3 coding DNA: TGTGCCAGCAGCTCGCCGGGACAGGGGATCTACGAGCAGTACTTC. This gives the protein CASSSPGQGIYEQYF.

This clonotype appeared a few times. The genes are TRBV23-1 and TRBJ2-3, with 8 bases fitting TRBD2. TRBV23-1 is an ORF, and what it does is uncertain. The CDR3 consists of 15 residues. The V and J ends lost 8 bases and 1 base, in that order; junction bases with no gene match: 8. The CDR3 protein is CASSERGPGTDTQYF. CDR3 DNA sequence: TGCGCCAGCTCGGAGCGGGGGCCAGGCACAGATACGCAGTATTTT.

This clonotype has ten or more counts. This chain uses TRBV5-1 with TRBJ1-2; D is unclear. Germline loops: CDR1 SGHRS, CDR2 YFSETQ. V shed 1 base and J shed 5 bases, with 9 bases lying between them. This CDR3 is built from 13 residues. The CDR3: CASSLSDLYGYTF. The CDR3 DNA is TGCGCCAGCAGCTTGTCCGACCTTTATGGCTACACCTTC.

The chain links TRBV18 to TRBJ2-7; 7 bases are shared with TRBD2. The CDR3 runs to 15 residues. V lost 3 bases to trimming and J lost 3 bases; unmatched junction nucleotides: 8. Germline CDR1 is KGHSH and CDR2 is LQKENI. The CDR3 here is CASSPPGGGRYEQYF. The CDR3 bases are TGTGCCAGCTCACCGCCCGGCGGGGGTCGCTACGAGCAGTACTTC.

This clonotype was seen ten or more times. The CDR3: CASSPYSGGGATDTQYF. The CDR3 nucleotides are TGCGCCAGCAGCCCCTACTCGGGCGGGGGAGCCACAGATACGCAGTATTTT. The rearrangement uses TRBV5-1 and TRBJ2-3, with 7 bases lining up with TRBD2. The CDR3 covers 17 residues. V lost 4 bases, J lost 2 bases, and 13 bases stayed unmatched. CDR1 is SGHRS, CDR2 YFSETQ, per germline.

This clonotype was found many times. V and J are TRBV5-1 and TRBJ1-5, with 10 positions matching TRBD1. This CDR3 has 14 amino acids. Germline V gives CDR1 SGHRS, CDR2 YFSETQ. V dropped 4 bases and J dropped 8; count of bases not matched to a gene: 6. The CDR3 nucleotides read TGCGCCAGCAGCCCAGGACAGGGGGGCGAGCCCCAGCATTTT. Protein sequence: CASSPGQGGEPQHF.

This clonotype occurred many times. The rearrangement links TRBV7-8 to TRBJ1-2; D not resolved. The CDR3 contains 12 residues. Trimming removed 4 bases at V and 8 bases at J, with 11 bases between. Germline loops: CDR1 SGHVS, CDR2 FQNEAQ. The CDR3 loop is CASSYGNSGYTF. CDR3 in DNA: TGTGCCAGCAGCTATGGGAACTCCGGCTACACCTTC.

This chain links TRBV24-1 with TRBJ2-2, with TRBD1 matching 7 bases. This CDR3 is built from 14 residues. V shed 4 bases and J 5 bases; nucleotides not matched to a gene: 3. The germline V gene encodes CDR1 KGHDR and CDR2 SFDVKD. The chain's CDR3 is CATSDPGGTGELFF. DNA of the CDR3: TGTGCCACCAGTGACCCAGGGGGAACCGGGGAGCTGTTTTTT.

There are many counts of this clonotype. The rearrangement uses TRBV20-1 and TRBJ1-1; D may be TRBD1 (6 bases). The germline CDR1 and CDR2 sequences are DFQATT and SNEGSKA (reference sequence). The CDR3 runs to 13 residues. Here the CDR3 reads CHIGGGGAPEAFF. CDR3 bases: TGCCACATAGGGGGAGGCGGGGCACCTGAAGCTTTCTTT.

This clonotype showed up many times. CDR3 sequence: CASSLEESGRTGELFF. CDR3 sequence (DNA): TGCGCCAGCAGCTTGGAAGAAAGCGGACGGACCGGGGAGCTGTTTTTT. The rearrangement joins TRBV5-1 to TRBJ2-2; a possible D gene is TRBD2 (5 bases). CDR3 length: 16 amino acids. Trimming removed 0 bases at V and 5 bases at J, with 14 bases between. Germline CDR1 is SGHRS and CDR2 is YFSETQ.

This clonotype was observed many times. J is TRBJ2-7 and V is TRBV5-1; 12 bases are shared with TRBD2. V lost 2 bases and J lost 3; bases outside the gene matches: 9. Germline lookup yields CDR1 SGHRS and CDR2 YFSETQ. The CDR3 extends over 17 amino acids. The DNA of the CDR3 is TGCGCCAGCAGCTTAACTAGCGGGGGGACCCACAGCTACGAGCAGTACTTC. Translated, it gives CASSLTSGGTHSYEQYF.

Ten or more counts support this clonotype. This chain links TRBV7-3 with TRBJ1-1; 9 bases map to TRBD1. J gave up 9 bases and V 5 bases, and 10 bases lay outside the gene matches. CDR1 and CDR2 (germline): SGHTA, FQGTGA. The CDR3 loop spans 14 amino acids. As DNA, the CDR3 is TGTGCCAGCAGCACCCAAGGACAGGGGTCGAAAGCTTTCTTT. Amino acid sequence: CASSTQGQGSKAFF.

Ten or more counts support this clonotype. The chain couples TRBV4-3 to TRBJ2-3; possibly TRBD2 for D (5 bases). The CDR3 spans 18 residues. V lost 1 base to trimming and J lost 0 bases, with 17 bases between them. Germline CDR1 LGHNA, CDR2 YSLEER. CDR3 nucleotide sequence: TGCGCCAGCAGCCAAGGGTCGACTACCCTAGGGAGCACAGATACGCAGTATTTT. Translated: CASSQGSTTLGSTDTQYF.

This clonotype was counted at least ten times. The chain recombines TRBV5-1 with TRBJ2-1; 10 bases fit TRBD1. Germline V gives CDR1 SGHRS, CDR2 YFSETQ. Trimming at V came to 5 bases and at J to 4 bases, leaving 9 bases not matched to a gene. The CDR3 is 16 residues long. The CDR3 coding sequence is TGCGCCAGCAGAAGGCCTGGGGACAGGGGTTACAATGAGCAGTTCTTC. Its protein product is CASRRPGDRGYNEQFF. The full variable domain, with the rest looked up from reference TRBV5-1 and TRBJ2-1, is KAGVTQTPRYLIKTRGQQVTLSCSPISGHRSVSWYQQTPGQGLQFLFEYFSETQRNKGNFPGRFSGRQFSNSRSEMNVSTLELGDSALYLCASRRPGDRGYNEQFFGPGTRLTVL.

The rearrangement links TRBV5-6 to TRBJ2-3; TRBD1 might be the D (6 bases). Germline assignment: CDR1 SGHDT and CDR2 YYEEEE. The CDR3 has 12 residues. V lost 5 bases, J lost 7 bases, and 11 bases lay in between. This CDR3 reads CASRQQGNTQYF. In DNA, the CDR3 is TGTGCCAGCAGACAACAGGGAAATACGCAGTATTTT. Full variable domain (outside the CDR3, taken from reference TRBV5-6 and TRBJ2-3): DAGVTQSPTHLIKTRGQQVTLRCSPKSGHDTVSWYQQALGQGPQFIFQYYEEEERQRGNFPDRFSGHQFPNYSSELNVNALLLGDSALYLCASRQQGNTQYFGPGTRLTVL.

This clonotype has only a few counts. The chain carries TRBV6-2 or TRBV6-3 and TRBJ2-2, with 8 nucleotides matching TRBD1. Germline CDR1 is MNHEY and CDR2 is SVGEGT. This CDR3 is built from 14 residues. V lost 6 bases and J lost 7; bases outside the gene matches: 7. The CDR3 nucleotides read TGTGCCAGCAGCCCAGGGGGCGCCGGCGGGGAGCTGTTTTTT. Protein sequence: CASSPGGAGGELFF.

The chain employs TRBV29-1 and TRBJ1-2, with D perhaps matching TRBD1 (5 bases). Trimming took 3 bases from V and 4 from J, leaving 6 bases between them. Germline V gene lookup returns CDR1 SQVTM and CDR2 ANQGSEA. CDR3 length: 11 residues. CDR3: CSVDRGYGYTF. In DNA, the CDR3 is TGCAGCGTTGATAGGGGCTATGGCTACACCTTC.

There are many counts of this clonotype. The chain couples TRBV5-1 to TRBJ2-7, with 8 positions matching TRBD1. CDR3 length: 16 amino acids. Per germline, CDR1 SGHRS and CDR2 YFSETQ. V shed 0 bases and J 5 bases; nucleotides not matched to a gene: 10. CDR3 protein: CASSLEVTGAGNEQYF. The CDR3 nucleotides read TGCGCCAGCAGCTTGGAAGTGACAGGGGCTGGGAACGAGCAGTACTTC.

This clonotype came up many times. This chain links TRBV18 with TRBJ1-6, with TRBD1 matching over 8 bases. Looked up from germline, CDR1 is KGHSH and CDR2 is LQKENI. Germline trimming cut 0 bases from V and 7 bases from J; bases unmatched to any gene: 5. The CDR3 has 16 residues. For the CDR3, the DNA is TGTGCCAGCTCACCACCGGCTCAGGGGGCGAATTCACCCCTCCACTTT. This codes for CASSPPAQGANSPLHF.

The sample holds many counts of this clonotype. The gene calls are TRBV7-9 and TRBJ1-5, with D perhaps matching TRBD1 (6 bases). CDR3 length: 13 residues. Germline values: CDR1 SEHNR, CDR2 FQNEAQ (reference sequence). Deletions cut 6 bases from V and 4 bases from J, with 10 bases between. Here the CDR3 reads CASSRQENQPQHF. The CDR3 DNA reads as TGTGCCAGCAGTAGACAGGAGAATCAGCCCCAGCATTTT.

In its sample, this clonotype was seen many times. The chain joins TRBV27 to TRBJ2-7, with a possible D match to TRBD1 (5 bases). Germline V gives CDR1 MNHEY, CDR2 SMNVEV (reference sequence). The V end lost 4 bases, the J end lost 0 bases, and 10 bases lay between the germline ends. The CDR3 length is 14 residues. The CDR3 nucleotides are TGTGCCAGCAGTTCGCAGGGTCGCTCCTACGAGCAGTACTTC. Encoded protein: CASSSQGRSYEQYF.

This clonotype was counted many times. The chain carries TRBV12-3 or TRBV12-4 and TRBJ1-4; no clear D gene. Between the trimmed V and J ends, which lost 4 bases and 6 bases, there was a span of 6 bases. This CDR3 region has 12 residues. The CDR3 region is CASSSRDEKLFF. The DNA for the CDR3 is TGTGCCAGCAGTTCCCGAGATGAAAAACTGTTTTTT.

The chain joins TRBV7-2 to TRBJ1-2; possible D gene TRBD1, 5 bases. The germline V gene encodes CDR1 SGHTA and CDR2 FQGNSA. V was cut by 1 base and J by 2 bases, with 17 bases left in between. The CDR3 has 17 amino acids. CDR3 amino acids: CASSLVGGGVSNYGYTF. The DNA for the CDR3 is TGTGCCAGCAGCTTAGTCGGCGGGGGAGTCTCGAACTATGGCTACACCTTC.

This clonotype was recorded at least ten times. V is TRBV10-3 and J is TRBJ1-2, with TRBD1 matching 8 bases. V was clipped by 8 bases and J by 11 bases; unmatched bases: 13. The CDR3 is 13 amino acids. The V gene's germline CDR1 is ENHRY and CDR2 SYGVKD. For the CDR3, the DNA is TGTGCCATCGGGCCCAGGCCAGGGGGCTCTTACACCTTC. It encodes CAIGPRPGGSYTF.

This clonotype was seen ten or more times. The chain carries TRBV7-9 and TRBJ1-4, with no clear D. CDR1 is SEHNR, CDR2 FQNEAQ, per germline (reference sequence). V was pared by 5 bases and J by 9 bases, with 22 bases between. CDR3 size: 16 residues. The CDR3 coding sequence is TGTGCCAGCAGCCCCTCCGTGCCGCTAGCGGACCAAAAACTGTTTTTT. Amino acids: CASSPSVPLADQKLFF.

The chain employs TRBV5-1 and TRBJ1-1; D gene uncertain. In germline, CDR1 is SGHRS, CDR2 YFSETQ. V gave up 6 bases and J gave up 4 bases, with 16 bases separating them. The CDR3 is 14 amino acids. As DNA, the CDR3 is TGCGCCAGCACCAACCAGGTGGCGAGCACTGAAGCTTTCTTT. It is translated as CASTNQVASTEAFF.

This clonotype was counted at least ten times. V usage is TRBV28 and J usage is TRBJ1-5; no clear D. Looked up from germline, CDR1 is MDHEN and CDR2 is SYDVKM. The CDR3 has 12 residues. Trimming left V 7 bases short and J 6 bases short, with 10 bases between. The CDR3 bases are TGTGCCAGCACCTACCCGGGTCAGCCCCAGCATTTT. Its protein product is CASTYPGQPQHF.

In this sample, this clonotype turned up many times. This chain connects TRBV7-2 to TRBJ2-1; 10 bases map to TRBD1. Germline-derived CDR1 and CDR2 are SGHTA and FQGNSA. This CDR3 region has 17 residues. V dropped 4 bases and J dropped 0; count of bases not matched to a gene: 6. CDR3 sequence: CASSSLGQGSSYNEQFF. CDR3 DNA: TGTGCCAGCAGCTCCCTGGGACAGGGGAGCTCCTACAATGAGCAGTTCTTC. The whole variable domain, filled in from reference TRBV7-2 and TRBJ2-1, reads GAGVSQSPSNKVTEKGKDVELRCDPISGHTALYWYRQSLGQGLEFLIYFQGNSAPDKSGLPSDRFSAERTGGSVSTLTIQRTQQEDSAVYLCASSSLGQGSSYNEQFFGPGTRLTVL.

In its sample, this clonotype was seen many times. This CDR3 is CASSLGRGLRGYTF. In DNA form, the CDR3 reads TGCGCCAGCAGCTTGGGCAGGGGGCTACGTGGCTACACCTTC. This chain links TRBV5-1 with TRBJ1-2, with TRBD1 matching 8 bases. Trimming at V came to 0 bases and at J to 7 bases, leaving 5 bases not matched to a gene. CDR1 and CDR2 from the germline V gene are SGHRS and YFSETQ. This CDR3 comprises 14 residues. The whole variable domain, remainder taken from reference TRBV5-1 and TRBJ1-2, is KAGVTQTPRYLIKTRGQQVTLSCSPISGHRSVSWYQQTPGQGLQFLFEYFSETQRNKGNFPGRFSGRQFSNSRSEMNVSTLELGDSALYLCASSLGRGLRGYTFGSGTRLTVV.

This rearrangement joins TRBV24-1 to TRBJ2-5, with D maybe TRBD2 (6 bases). CDR3 length equals 14 residues. V lost 4 bases and J lost 3, with 11 bases in between. Germline CDR1 and CDR2: KGHDR and SFDVKD. As DNA, the CDR3 is TGTGCCACCAGTGAAGGAGGAGGGGAAGAGACCCAGTACTTC. It specifies CATSEGGGEETQYF.

This clonotype was observed many times. The J gene is TRBJ1-1, the V gene TRBV20-1; D is ambiguous. Per the germline V gene, CDR1 is DFQATT and CDR2 is SNEGSKA (reference sequence). Trimming pared 1 base from V and 1 base from J, leaving 4 bases between. The CDR3 sequence is 12 residues long. The DNA for the CDR3 is TGCAGTGCTAGAGTACAGAACACTGAAGCTTTCTTT. Protein sequence: CSARVQNTEAFF.